A single TCR beta chain is shown here with its context. This specimen belongs to a study of technical replicates of blood from a few donors. Generated by immunoSEQ multiplex PCR, the TCRdb table keeps only in-frame clones and is missing some. The sample consists of 70,000 to 95,000 clones, 94% of them appearing once. The CDR3 covers 13 residues. Germline CDR1 reads SNHLY; CDR2 reads FYNNEI. Trimming took 8 bases from V and 11 from J, leaving 21 bases between them. The chain combines TRBV2 with TRBJ1-1; maybe TRBD1 (6 bases). Sequenced input: T cells isolated from PBMCs. The sequence derives from a human donor in good health. CDR3: CASLVQGQARAFF. The CDR3, as DNA: TGTGCCAGCCTAGTACAGGGACAAGCTCGGGCTTTCTTT.